Below, 11 T cell receptor beta chains from the same sample are listed, as sequenced in a study of monozygotic twins with inflammatory bowel disease. TCRdb reprocessed the 5' RACE reads and keeps a single row for each CDR3 protein, giving no DNA. This specimen shows 300,000 to 450,000 distinct CDR3 sequences; the ten leading clones hold 2.5% to 3%. The specimen sequenced was blood. Receptor source: a human donor with ulcerative colitis or Crohn's disease, or a healthy co-twin of an affected twin (not recorded which).

The V and J genes are TRBV4-2 and TRBJ2-5; TCRdb gives TRBD2 as the D gene, but with no DNA this cannot be confirmed. Germline V gene data show CDR1 as LGHNA and CDR2 as YNFKEQ. The CDR3 extends over 16 amino acids. The CDR3 reads CASSQRAGRYQETQYF.

This rearrangement joins TRBV6-5 to TRBJ2-5. The CDR3 runs 13 residues. Germline values: CDR1 MNHEY, CDR2 SVGAGI. This CDR3 reads CASSYFPKETQYF.

The genes are TRBV5-1 and TRBJ1-6; TCRdb's assignment of TRBD1 cannot be checked, as there is no DNA. The germline V gene encodes CDR1 SGHRS and CDR2 YFSETQ. The CDR3 is made up of 14 amino acids. The CDR3 here is CASRPDRNNSPLHF. The whole variable domain, filled in from reference TRBV5-1 and TRBJ1-6, reads KAGVTQTPRYLIKTRGQQVTLSCSPISGHRSVSWYQQTPGQGLQFLFEYFSETQRNKGNFPGRFSGRQFSNSRSEMNVSTLELGDSALYLCASRPDRNNSPLHFGNGTRLTVT.

V usage is TRBV4-3 and J usage is TRBJ1-6. Germline V lookup: CDR1 LGHNA, CDR2 YSLEER. The CDR3 extends over 16 amino acids. CDR3 loop: CASSQVAGLYNSPLHF.

The chain carries TRBV18 and TRBJ2-1; TCRdb selects TRBD1, and the lack of DNA leaves this call unchecked. CDR3 length equals 15 residues. CDR1 is KGHSH, CDR2 LQKENI, per germline. The chain's CDR3 is CASSTQGRTYNEQFF.

The chain recombines TRBV29-1 with TRBJ2-2; TCRdb returns TRBD1, unconfirmable since there is no DNA. CDR1 and CDR2 (germline): SQVTM, ANQGSEA. CDR3 length equals 14 residues. CDR3: CSVCQDRGAGELFF.

The chain carries TRBV30 and TRBJ2-1; TCRdb's assignment of TRBD1 cannot be checked, as there is no DNA. Per the germline V gene, CDR1 is GTSNPN and CDR2 is SVGIG (reference sequence). This CDR3 is built from 15 residues. This chain's CDR3 is CAWSPPGTTYNEQFF.

V and J are TRBV15 and TRBJ2-7; TCRdb names TRBD1, which stays unverified in the absence of DNA. In germline, CDR1 is LNHNV, CDR2 YYDKDF (reference sequence). The CDR3 is 13 residues long. The CDR3 sequence: CATSRETGYEQYF.

This CDR3 is CASSFDYENTEAFF. This chain links TRBV27 with TRBJ1-1. Germline CDR1 is MNHEY and CDR2 is SMNVEV (reference sequence). The CDR3 runs to 14 residues.

V is TRBV15 and J is TRBJ2-7; the D gene TCRdb calls, TRBD1, cannot be checked with no DNA. The length of the CDR3 is 16 residues. Per germline, CDR1 LNHNV and CDR2 YYDKDF (reference sequence). This CDR3 is CATSRPSDRGNREQYF.

The rearrangement links TRBV27 to TRBJ2-2; TCRdb picks TRBD1, but there is no DNA to check that call. This CDR3 contains 15 residues. From germline, CDR1 is MNHEY and CDR2 SMNVEV (reference sequence). CDR3 amino acids: CASGGFGVATGELFF.